The rows below give T cell receptor beta chains drawn from one sample of a study of T cell responses to AZD1222 COVID-19 vaccine. Sequencing used immunoSEQ multiplex PCR; TCRdb keeps in-frame clones, though not all of them. The data contain some 190,000 clones, roughly nine tenths of them singletons. Sequenced here: peripheral blood, sampled on day 0 of AZD1222 vaccination. These receptors were obtained from an adult in good health. Each CDR3 is given with its conserved first and last residue. A D gene is named only where the DNA matches it firmly. Size is stated for part of the rows, as once, few or many counts, or as a class when the clone is expanded.

d_gene	abundance	v_gene	j_gene	CDR3nt	CDR3aa
TRBD1	-	TRBV4-1	TRBJ2-1	TGCGCCAGCAGCCCCACACCGGACAGGGTCTCCTACAATGAGCAGTTCTTC	CASSPTPDRVSYNEQFF
-	-	TRBV11-2	TRBJ2-3	TGTGCCAGCAGCTTAGTAATGCCTAGGGGATCTCGAGGAGATACGCAGTATTTT	CASSLVMPRGSRGDTQYF
-	once	TRBV2	TRBJ1-1	TGTGCCAGCAGCGTTGGGGGACCGAGGATAACCACTGAAGCTTTCTTT	CASSVGGPRITTEAFF
-	-	TRBV4-1	TRBJ1-4	TGCGCCAGCAGCCAAAAGCAGCTGACGGGTGAAAAACTGTTTTTT	CASSQKQLTGEKLFF
TRBD1	-	TRBV7-9	TRBJ1-1	TGTGCCAGCAGCCCGTGGACAGGGAGTCTCGCTGAAGCTTTCTTT	CASSPWTGSLAEAFF
-	-	TRBV30	TRBJ1-1	TGTGCCTGGAGTGCTGTGGGGACGGTGGGCCAAGCTTTCTTT	CAWSAVGTVGQAFF
-	once	TRBV13	TRBJ2-5	TGTGCCAGCAGCCCGGACTCCGAGGAGACCCAGTACTTC	CASSPDSEETQYF
-	-	TRBV4-1	TRBJ2-7	TGCGCCAGCAGCCAAGTGGTCAGGGGAACCTACGAGCAGTACTTC	CASSQVVRGTYEQYF
-	-	TRBV4-3	TRBJ1-2	TGCGCCAGCAGCCAAGATCCAGGAAACCTATGGGGCTACACCTTC	CASSQDPGNLWGYTF
TRBD2	once	TRBV19	TRBJ2-5	TGTGCCAGTAGCCCCATGGGACTAGCGGGGGGGCAGTACCAAGAGACCCAGTACTTC	CASSPMGLAGGQYQETQYF
-	once	TRBV2	TRBJ1-5	TGTGCCAGCAGCGTAGAAATAGGGGGCAATCAGCCCCAGCATTTT	CASSVEIGGNQPQHF
-	-	TRBV13	TRBJ2-6	TGTGCCAGCAGCTTAGTAGGGGAAGCTGGGGCCAACGTCCTGACTTTC	CASSLVGEAGANVLTF
TRBD1	-	TRBV6-2/TRBV6-3	TRBJ1-1	TGTGCCAGCAGTTCCACCCCGGGACAGGGGCCACGTGAGGCTTTCTTT	CASSSTPGQGPREAFF
-	-	TRBV5-1	TRBJ2-5	TGCGCCAGCAGCTTGGCAGGGAATCAAGAGACCCAGTACTTC	CASSLAGNQETQYF
TRBD2	once	TRBV9	TRBJ2-1	TGTGCCAGCAGCGCGCAGACTAGCGGGGGGAACAATGAGCAGTTCTTC	CASSAQTSGGNNEQFF
-	-	TRBV19	TRBJ2-3	TGTGCCAGTAGGGGTAGCGGCTTCACAGATACGCAGTATTTT	CASRGSGFTDTQYF
-	-	TRBV30	TRBJ2-7	TGTGCCTGGAGTAAAGGGCTCGAGCAGTACTTC	CAWSKGLEQYF
-	few	TRBV18	TRBJ2-2	TGTGCCAGCTCACCGAACACCGGGGAGCTGTTTTTT	CASSPNTGELFF
-	-	TRBV25-1	TRBJ1-3	TGTGCCAGCAGTGAAGGTCCACGGGACTCTGGAAACACCATATATTTT	CASSEGPRDSGNTIYF
TRBD1	-	TRBV30	TRBJ1-1	TGTGCCTGTCCTCGGGACAGGTACACTGAAGCTTTCTTT	CACPRDRYTEAFF
-	-	TRBV19	TRBJ1-2	TGTGCCAGTACGACAGGAGCCTCTGGCTACACCTTC	CASTTGASGYTF
TRBD1	few	TRBV6-5	TRBJ1-4	TGTGCCAGCACGGACAGGATTAATGAAAAACTGTTTTTT	CASTDRINEKLFF
-	once	TRBV11-3	TRBJ2-1	TGTGCCAGCAGCTTAGGTGTTGGGGCAGGCTCCTACAATGAGCAGTTCTTC	CASSLGVGAGSYNEQFF
-	once	TRBV5-4	TRBJ1-1	TGTGCCAGCAGCCCGACGACAGACAGAAACACTGAAGCTTTCTTT	CASSPTTDRNTEAFF
TRBD1	-	TRBV4-2	TRBJ1-1	TGTGCCAGCAGCCAACGACCGGGACAGGAACCCTTGTGGGCTTTCTTT	CASSQRPGQEPLWAFF
TRBD1	-	TRBV9	TRBJ1-4	TGTGCCAGCAGCGTAGGTGTCACGACAGGGGCTTCTGAAAAACTGTTTTTT	CASSVGVTTGASEKLFF
-	-	TRBV3-1/TRBV3-2	TRBJ2-7	TGTGCCAGCAGCCAAGATGGGGGCAGGGCCCACGAGCAGTACTTC	CASSQDGGRAHEQYF
-	-	TRBV6-5	TRBJ1-2	TGTGCCAGCAGACAGGGAGCTTATGGCTACACCTTC	CASRQGAYGYTF